Following are 22 T cell receptor beta chains from one sample sequenced in a study of blood T cells in healthy people across ages. For the second PCR, which ran for roughly 7 to 11 cycles, a sample-barcoded 5' primer and a J-beta primer mix were used. TCRdb reprocessed the 5' RACE reads via MiXCR and lists one record per CDR3 protein. The data hold some 890,000 distinct CDR3 sequences, with about 27% observed a single time. The same data also went into a second study, on T cells of mothers and their children.

The sequencing input was blood. The receptors stem from a woman aged 40 to 50 in good health.

A few counts support this clonotype. This sequence joins TRBV28 and TRBJ2-3; the match to TRBD2 covers 7 bases. J lost 2 bases, V lost 3 bases, and 5 bases had no gene match. This CDR3 contains 15 residues. Per germline, CDR1 MDHEN and CDR2 SYDVKM. CDR3 protein: CASSFVSGVTDTQYF. CDR3 DNA sequence: TGTGCCAGCAGTTTTGTCAGCGGGGTCACAGATACGCAGTATTTT.

This clonotype was observed a handful of times. The chain links TRBV12-3 or TRBV12-4 to TRBJ2-5; D is perhaps TRBD1 (6 bases). The V gene lost 5 bases and the J gene lost 4 bases, with 14 bases spanning the gap. This CDR3 contains 14 residues. DNA of the CDR3: TGTGCCAGCAGTCGAAACAGGGTCGGAGAGACCCAGTACTTC. Its translation is CASSRNRVGETQYF.

This clonotype was detected many times. The rearrangement joins TRBV10-3 to TRBJ2-7; 8 bases are shared with TRBD1. The CDR3 has 17 residues. Germline lookup yields CDR1 ENHRY and CDR2 SYGVKD. The J segment lost 7 bases and the V segment lost 0 bases, leaving 14 bases of the junction unmatched. The CDR3 loop reads CAISESWFIQGAPEQYF. As DNA, the CDR3 is TGTGCCATCAGTGAGTCGTGGTTCATCCAGGGGGCCCCGGAGCAGTACTTC.

This clonotype was counted at least ten times. The chain combines TRBV6-5 with TRBJ2-3; the match to TRBD2 covers 13 bases. CDR1 and CDR2 (germline): MNHEY, SVGAGI. The CDR3 has 16 residues. Trimming cost V 6 bases and J 0 bases; bases outside gene matches: 3. CDR3 protein: CASRRLAGGSTDTQYF. CDR3 bases: TGTGCCAGCAGAAGACTAGCGGGGGGCAGCACAGATACGCAGTATTTT.

V and J are TRBV7-2 and TRBJ2-2; 10 bases fit TRBD1. The germline gives CDR1 SGHTA, CDR2 FQGNSA. The CDR3 is 17 residues long. Losses at the gene ends were 0 bases for V and 7 bases for J; bases not matched to a gene: 8. The CDR3 sequence: CASSLAPGQGLDGELFF. CDR3 nucleotide sequence: TGTGCCAGCAGCTTAGCGCCGGGACAGGGGTTAGACGGGGAGCTGTTTTTT.

This CDR3 reads CASSRETGANVLTF. The CDR3, as DNA: TGTGCCAGCAGTCGGGAGACCGGGGCCAACGTCCTGACTTTC. This sequence joins TRBV12-3 or TRBV12-4 and TRBJ2-6; weak D call: TRBD2 (6 bases). The CDR3 extends over 14 amino acids. V gave up 5 bases and J gave up 4 bases, with 9 bases separating them.

This clonotype appeared a few times. The gene calls are TRBV20-1 and TRBJ2-1; 12 bases are shared with TRBD2. The trim removed 2 bases at V and 4 bases at J, leaving 3 bases unmatched. The germline CDR1 and CDR2 sequences are DFQATT and SNEGSKA (reference sequence). CDR3 length: 15 amino acids. In DNA, the CDR3 is TGCAGTGCTAGATTGCTAGCGGGGGGGTACAATGAGCAGTTCTTC. It is translated as CSARLLAGGYNEQFF.

The sample holds many counts of this clonotype. The J gene is TRBJ2-1, the V gene TRBV5-1; D not certain. The V gene lost 0 bases and the J gene lost 4 bases, with 8 bases spanning the gap. Germline-derived CDR1 and CDR2 are SGHRS and YFSETQ. This CDR3 region has 14 residues. CDR3 sequence: CASSLDVAYNEQFF. DNA for the CDR3: TGCGCCAGCAGCTTGGATGTCGCTTACAATGAGCAGTTCTTC.

Ten or more counts support this clonotype. The genes are TRBV5-1 and TRBJ2-1; 9 bases fit TRBD1. This CDR3 has 17 residues. The V gene's germline CDR1 is SGHRS and CDR2 YFSETQ. Unmatched junction bases numbered 11, after V lost 2 bases and J lost 5 bases. As DNA, the CDR3 is TGCGCCAGCAGCTTAAGGTCCGTGGGACAGGGAAACAATGAGCAGTTCTTC. Translation gives CASSLRSVGQGNNEQFF.

This clonotype was counted ten times or more. The CDR3 nucleotides read TGCAGCGTTGGGGAAGAGACCCAGTACTTC. Amino acids: CSVGEETQYF. The chain joins TRBV29-1 to TRBJ2-5; D gene unclear. The CDR3 covers 10 residues. In germline, CDR1 is SQVTM, CDR2 ANQGSEA. Trimming shortened V by 4 bases and J by 3 bases, and 3 bases separated the two germline ends.

This clonotype was counted many times. The rearrangement links TRBV7-3 to TRBJ2-1; D is possibly TRBD2 (6 bases). CDR1 SGHTA and CDR2 FQGTGA come from the germline V gene. V dropped 4 bases and J dropped 9 bases, with 10 bases sitting between them. This CDR3 has 12 residues. In DNA form, the CDR3 reads TGTGCCAGCAGCTCCCTCGGGAGTGAGCAGTTCTTC. Encoded protein: CASSSLGSEQFF.

This clonotype was counted many times. The V and J genes are TRBV6-2 or TRBV6-3 and TRBJ2-7; 9 nucleotides align to TRBD1. This CDR3 contains 15 residues. The germline V gene has CDR1 MNHEY and CDR2 SVGEGT. With 6 bases clipped from V and 1 base from J, the junction kept 7 bases outside the gene matches. CDR3 sequence: CASSQTGGRSYEQYF. The CDR3 DNA sequence: TGTGCCAGCAGCCAAACAGGGGGCAGATCCTACGAGCAGTACTTC.

V and J are TRBV19 and TRBJ2-1; 8 bases map to TRBD1. Looked up from germline, CDR1 is LNHDA and CDR2 is SQIVND (reference sequence). The V and J ends lost 3 bases and 9 bases, in that order; junction bases with no gene match: 10. CDR3 length: 15 amino acids. The CDR3 bases are TGTGCCAGTAGTATCGACAGGGGAGGTTTCGGTGAGCAGTTCTTC. It specifies CASSIDRGGFGEQFF.

This clonotype was counted a few times. The J gene is TRBJ1-1, the V gene TRBV28, with TRBD1 matching 9 bases. Germline CDR1 reads MDHEN; CDR2 reads SYDVKM. This CDR3 spans 16 amino acids. Germline trimming cut 6 bases from V and 8 bases from J; bases unmatched to any gene: 16. Here the CDR3 reads CASSGTLGQGTEEAFF. CDR3 DNA sequence: TGTGCCAGCAGCGGGACCCTTGGACAGGGGACGGAAGAAGCTTTCTTT.

As regards this clonotype: This may be a read error, as it is one base from a much larger clone. This sequence joins TRBV5-1 and TRBJ1-1, with 12 positions matching TRBD1. Germline V gives CDR1 SGHRS, CDR2 YFSETQ. The CDR3 is made up of 14 amino acids. V shed 3 bases, J shed 5 bases, and the junction held 2 bases outside the gene matches. This CDR3 reads CASSWDRGQTEAFF. In DNA, the CDR3 is TGCGCCAGCAGCTGGGACAGGGGGCAAACTGAAGCTTTCTTT.

In this sample, this clonotype turned up many times. The rearrangement links TRBV4-1 to TRBJ2-5; TRBD2 matches 7 bases. With V trimmed by 1 base and J by 2 bases, 7 bases remained unmatched. The germline CDR1 and CDR2 sequences are MGHRA and YSYEKL. The CDR3 is 16 residues long. CDR3 nucleotide sequence: TGCGCCAGCAGCCAAGGGTCCGGGCGGGAGCAAGAGACCCAGTACTTC. Encoded protein: CASSQGSGREQETQYF.

This clonotype appeared a few times. The chain uses TRBV5-1 and TRBJ2-5, with TRBD1 matching over 10 bases. The DNA end favors TRBJ2-7, so the J call may be wrong. The CDR3 consists of 15 residues. Germline V lookup: CDR1 SGHRS, CDR2 YFSETQ. The CDR3 loop reads CASSLTGTGDYEQYF. The CDR3 nucleotides read TGCGCCAGCAGCCTGACCGGGACAGGGGACTACGAGCAGTACTTC.

This clonotype came up a few times. The chain uses TRBV5-1 and TRBJ2-5, with TRBD2 as a possible D gene (6 bases). CDR1 and CDR2 (germline): SGHRS, YFSETQ. The CDR3 is made up of 15 amino acids. V was clipped by 2 bases and J by 3 bases, with 14 bases between them. DNA of the CDR3: TGCGCCAGCAGCTTTTTTAGTCAGCGGGAAGAGACCCAGTACTTC. Encoded protein: CASSFFSQREETQYF. The full variable domain, with the rest looked up from reference TRBV5-1 and TRBJ2-5, is KAGVTQTPRYLIKTRGQQVTLSCSPISGHRSVSWYQQTPGQGLQFLFEYFSETQRNKGNFPGRFSGRQFSNSRSEMNVSTLELGDSALYLCASSFFSQREETQYFGPGTRLLVL.

The chain uses TRBV20-1 and TRBJ2-1, with D uncertain. The J call may be in error: the DNA end matches TRBJ2-7 better. Germline CDR1 is DFQATT and CDR2 is SNEGSKA (reference sequence). The CDR3 covers 17 residues. Here the CDR3 reads CSASDHRSPDLYNEQYF. The CDR3 DNA sequence: TGCAGTGCTAGTGACCACCGCTCGCCGGATCTATACAATGAGCAGTACTTC.

The V gene is TRBV7-9, the J gene TRBJ2-5; perhaps TRBD1 as D (8 bases). This CDR3 is built from 17 residues. Germline CDR1 and CDR2: SEHNR and FQNEAQ (reference sequence). V gave up 1 base and J gave up 5 bases, with 20 bases separating them. The DNA of the CDR3 is TGTGCCAGCAGCTTAGGGGAGGGGACAGGCGAGCAGGAGACCCAGTACTTC. Protein sequence: CASSLGEGTGEQETQYF.

The CDR3 sequence is CASSLVKGGIQGGYTF. Here the CDR3 DNA reads TGTGCCAGCAGCTTAGTGAAGGGGGGGATCCAGGGTGGCTACACCTTC. The chain recombines TRBV7-2 with TRBJ1-2; TRBD1 is a possible D gene (6 bases). The CDR3 runs 16 residues. Between the trimmed V and J ends, which lost 1 base and 7 bases, there was a span of 19 bases. The germline gives CDR1 SGHTA, CDR2 FQGNSA.

This clonotype has only a few counts. This chain links TRBV10-3 with TRBJ1-4, with D perhaps matching TRBD1 (5 bases). CDR1 is ENHRY, CDR2 SYGVKD, per germline. Trimming stripped 6 bases from V and 8 bases from J, with 16 bases between. The CDR3 covers 14 residues. Written as DNA, the CDR3 is TGTGCCATCAGGGGGGACCGGGGGGGAGAAAAACTGTTTTTT. Its protein product is CAIRGDRGGEKLFF.